These T cell receptor beta chains were read from a single sample in a study of radiotherapy plus CTLA-4 blockade in lung cancer. Some clones are missing from TCRdb's copy, which holds only in-frame ones; the method was immunoSEQ multiplex PCR. The sample shows about 120,000 clones, 85% to 90% of them seen only once. This specimen consisted of peripheral blood, obtained from a patient treated with radiotherapy plus ipilimumab. Receptors originate from a human donor with non-small cell lung cancer that progressed on radiotherapy plus ipilimumab. Both conserved end residues are part of each CDR3. The D gene is left open where the match is weak. Not every row has a clone size; where given, it reads once, few, many or a size class.

TRBV30,.,.,TRBJ2-3,CAWGGSSTDTQYF,TGTGCCTGGGGAGGGAGCAGCACAGATACGCAGTATTTT
TRBV7-9,TRBD1,.,TRBJ2-7,CASSRSGTGPYEQYF,TGTGCCAGCAGCCGCTCCGGGACAGGGCCCTACGAGCAGTACTTC
TRBV13,.,.,TRBJ2-4,CASSPRGSGDIQYF,TGTGCCAGCAGCCCTCGGGGTTCCGGTGACATTCAGTACTTC
TRBV28,.,few,TRBJ1-1,CASRPTENTEAFF,TGTGCCAGCAGGCCTACAGAGAACACTGAAGCTTTCTTT
TRBV6-6,TRBD1,.,TRBJ1-4,CASSRDRGILFF,TGTGCCAGCAGCCGAGACAGGGGTATACTGTTTTTT
TRBV5-1,.,.,TRBJ2-1,CASSLSLGEQFF,TGCGCCAGCAGCTTGAGTTTGGGGGAGCAGTTCTTC
TRBV30,.,.,TRBJ1-1,CAWSTGTLEAFF,TGTGCCTGGAGTACCGGGACACTTGAAGCTTTCTTT
TRBV7-6,TRBD2,few,TRBJ2-7,CASTSGGTYEQYF,TGTGCCAGCACCTCGGGGGGGACCTACGAGCAGTACTTC
TRBV11-3,TRBD2,.,TRBJ2-7,CASSLESSGTYEQYF,TGTGCCAGCAGCTTAGAATCTAGCGGAACCTACGAGCAGTACTTC
TRBV4-1,.,.,TRBJ1-1,CASSQIWGALNTEAFF,TGCGCCAGCAGCCAAATTTGGGGGGCCCTGAACACTGAAGCTTTCTTT
TRBV18,.,.,TRBJ2-1,CASSPPRADRIYNEQFF,TGTGCCAGCTCACCACCGAGAGCAGACCGGATCTACAATGAGCAGTTCTTC
TRBV29-1,.,.,TRBJ2-1,CSVEKVAEGQFF,TGCAGCGTGGAGAAAGTGGCGGAAGGGCAGTTCTTC
TRBV29-1,.,.,TRBJ2-7,CSAGGPPYEQYF,TGCAGCGCTGGGGGTCCTCCCTACGAGCAGTACTTC
TRBV15,.,few,TRBJ2-7,CATSRGDRDYEQYF,TGTGCCACCAGCAGAGGTGACAGAGACTACGAGCAGTACTTC
TRBV15,TRBD1,.,TRBJ1-2,CATSRERTGGTYGYTF,TGTGCCACCAGCAGAGAAAGGACAGGGGGGACATATGGCTACACCTTC
TRBV18,TRBD1,.,TRBJ2-5,CASSPVPRTGLETQYF,TGTGCCAGCTCACCGGTTCCCCGGACAGGGCTGGAGACCCAGTACTTC
TRBV13,TRBD1,.,TRBJ2-5,CASSWRTGVKQETQYF,TGTGCCAGCAGCTGGAGGACAGGGGTAAAACAAGAGACCCAGTACTTC